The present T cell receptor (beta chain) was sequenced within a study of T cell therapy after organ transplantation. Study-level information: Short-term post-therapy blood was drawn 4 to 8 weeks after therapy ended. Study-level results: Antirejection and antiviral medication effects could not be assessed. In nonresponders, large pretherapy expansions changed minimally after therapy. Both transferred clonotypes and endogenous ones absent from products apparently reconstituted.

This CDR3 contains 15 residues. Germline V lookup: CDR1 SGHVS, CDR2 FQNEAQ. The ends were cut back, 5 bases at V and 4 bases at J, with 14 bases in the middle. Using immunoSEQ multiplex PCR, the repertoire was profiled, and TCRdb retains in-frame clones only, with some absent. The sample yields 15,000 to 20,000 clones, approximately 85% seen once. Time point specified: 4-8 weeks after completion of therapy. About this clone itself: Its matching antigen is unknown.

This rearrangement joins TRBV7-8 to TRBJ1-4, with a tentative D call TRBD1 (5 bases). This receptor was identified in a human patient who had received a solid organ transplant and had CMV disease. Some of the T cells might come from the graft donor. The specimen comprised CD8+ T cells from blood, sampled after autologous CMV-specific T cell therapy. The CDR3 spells CASSAFREGNEKLFF. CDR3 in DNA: TGTGCCAGCAGCGCCTTCAGGGAGGGTAATGAAAAACTGTTTTTT.